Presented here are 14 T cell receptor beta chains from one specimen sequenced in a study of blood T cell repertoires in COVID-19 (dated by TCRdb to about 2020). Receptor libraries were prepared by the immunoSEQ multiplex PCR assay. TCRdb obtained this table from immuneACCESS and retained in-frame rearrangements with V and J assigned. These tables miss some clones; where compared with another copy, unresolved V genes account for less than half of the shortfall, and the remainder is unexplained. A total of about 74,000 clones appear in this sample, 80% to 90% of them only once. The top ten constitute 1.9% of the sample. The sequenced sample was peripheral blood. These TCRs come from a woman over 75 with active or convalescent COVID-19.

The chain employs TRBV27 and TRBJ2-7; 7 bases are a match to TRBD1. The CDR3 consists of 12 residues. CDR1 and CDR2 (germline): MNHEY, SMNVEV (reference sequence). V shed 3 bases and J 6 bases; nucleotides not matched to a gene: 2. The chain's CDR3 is CASSFRGSEQYF. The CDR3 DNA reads TGTGCCAGCAGTTTCAGGGGGAGCGAGCAGTACTTC.

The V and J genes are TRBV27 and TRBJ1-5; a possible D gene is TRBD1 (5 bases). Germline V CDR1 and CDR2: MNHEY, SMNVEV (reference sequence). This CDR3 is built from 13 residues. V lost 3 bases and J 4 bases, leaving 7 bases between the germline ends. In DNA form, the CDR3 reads TGTGCCAGCAGTTTTGGGGGGAATCAGCCCCAGCATTTT. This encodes CASSFGGNQPQHF.

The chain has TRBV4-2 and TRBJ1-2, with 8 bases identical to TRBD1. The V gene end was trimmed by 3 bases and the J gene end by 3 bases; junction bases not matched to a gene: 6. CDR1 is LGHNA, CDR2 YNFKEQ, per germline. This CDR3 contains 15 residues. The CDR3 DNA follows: TGTGCCAGCAGCCAGTCAGGGGGCAAAGACTATGGCTACACCTTC. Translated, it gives CASSQSGGKDYGYTF.

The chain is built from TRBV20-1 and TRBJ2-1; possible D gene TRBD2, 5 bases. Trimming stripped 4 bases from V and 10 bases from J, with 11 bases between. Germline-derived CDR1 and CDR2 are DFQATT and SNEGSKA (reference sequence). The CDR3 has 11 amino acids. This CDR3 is CSATRVGEQFF. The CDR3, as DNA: TGCAGTGCTACGCGGGTGGGCGAGCAGTTCTTC.

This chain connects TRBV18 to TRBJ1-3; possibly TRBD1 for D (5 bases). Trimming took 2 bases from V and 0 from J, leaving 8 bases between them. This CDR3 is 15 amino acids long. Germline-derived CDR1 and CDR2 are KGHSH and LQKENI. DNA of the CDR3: TGTGCCAGCTCACCAGGGGGGAGCTCTGGAAACACCATATATTTT. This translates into CASSPGGSSGNTIYF. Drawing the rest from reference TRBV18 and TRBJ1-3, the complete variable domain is NAGVMQNPRHLVRRRGQEARLRCSPMKGHSHVYWYRQLPEEGLKFMVYLQKENIIDESGMPKERFSAEFPKEGPSILRIQQVVRGDSAAYFCASSPGGSSGNTIYFGEGSWLTVV.

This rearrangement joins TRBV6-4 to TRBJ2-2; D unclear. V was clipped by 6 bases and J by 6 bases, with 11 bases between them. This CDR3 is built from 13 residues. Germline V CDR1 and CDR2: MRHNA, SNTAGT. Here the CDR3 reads CASSESRAGELFF. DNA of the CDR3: TGTGCCAGCAGCGAATCTAGAGCCGGGGAGCTGTTTTTT.

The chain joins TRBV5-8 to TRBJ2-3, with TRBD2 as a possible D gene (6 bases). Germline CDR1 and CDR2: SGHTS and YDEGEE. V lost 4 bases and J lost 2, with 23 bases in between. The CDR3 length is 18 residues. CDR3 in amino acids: CASSQRDFPAEYTDTQYF. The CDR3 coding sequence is TGTGCCAGCAGCCAACGGGACTTTCCAGCGGAATACACAGATACGCAGTATTTT.

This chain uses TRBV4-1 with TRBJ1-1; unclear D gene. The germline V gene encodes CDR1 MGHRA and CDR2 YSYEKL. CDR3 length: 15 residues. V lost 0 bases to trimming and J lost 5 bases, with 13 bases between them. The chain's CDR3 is CASSQDSAGGTEAFF. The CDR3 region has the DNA TGCGCCAGCAGCCAAGATAGTGCGGGAGGGACTGAAGCTTTCTTT.

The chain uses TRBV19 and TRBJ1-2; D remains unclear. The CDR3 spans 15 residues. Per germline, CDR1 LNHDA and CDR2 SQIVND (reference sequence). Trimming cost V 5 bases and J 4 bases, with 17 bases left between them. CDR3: CASSYTFAGLYGYTF. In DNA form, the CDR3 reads TGTGCCAGTAGTTATACCTTCGCAGGACTCTATGGCTACACCTTC.

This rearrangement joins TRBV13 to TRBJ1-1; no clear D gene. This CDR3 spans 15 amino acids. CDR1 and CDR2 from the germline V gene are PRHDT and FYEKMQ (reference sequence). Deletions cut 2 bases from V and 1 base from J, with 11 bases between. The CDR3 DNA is TGTGCCAGCAGCTTATTACGGGGAAGGAACACTGAAGCTTTCTTT. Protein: CASSLLRGRNTEAFF.

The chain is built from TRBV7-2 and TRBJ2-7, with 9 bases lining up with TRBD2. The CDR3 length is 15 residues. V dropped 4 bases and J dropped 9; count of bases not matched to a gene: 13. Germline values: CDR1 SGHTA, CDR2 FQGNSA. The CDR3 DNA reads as TGTGCCAGCAGCTCGGAACTAGCGGGTGTTACGGGGCAGTACTTC. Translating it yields CASSSELAGVTGQYF.

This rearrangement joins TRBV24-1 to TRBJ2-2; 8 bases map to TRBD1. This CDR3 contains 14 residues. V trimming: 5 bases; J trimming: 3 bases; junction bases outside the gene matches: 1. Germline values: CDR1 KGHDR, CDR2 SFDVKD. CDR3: CATSGRGHTGELFF. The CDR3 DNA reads TGTGCCACCAGTGGCAGGGGGCACACCGGGGAGCTGTTTTTT.

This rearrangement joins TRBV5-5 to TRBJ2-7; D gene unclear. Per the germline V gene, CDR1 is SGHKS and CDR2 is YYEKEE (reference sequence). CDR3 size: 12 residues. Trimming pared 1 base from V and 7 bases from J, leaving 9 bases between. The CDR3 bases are TGTGCCAGCAGCTTGCAGGCTTGGGAGCAGTACTTC. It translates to CASSLQAWEQYF.

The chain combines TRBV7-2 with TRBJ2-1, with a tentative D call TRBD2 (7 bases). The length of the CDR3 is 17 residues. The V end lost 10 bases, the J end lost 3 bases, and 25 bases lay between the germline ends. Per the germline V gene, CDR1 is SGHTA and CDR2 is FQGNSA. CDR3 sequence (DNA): TGTGCCACCTCTTCGAGAGGGGGGGGTCTATACTACAATGAGCAGTTCTTC. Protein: CATSSRGGGLYYNEQFF.